A single sample is the source of the 11 T cell receptor beta chains below, sequenced in a study of neoadjuvant anti-PD-1 for oral cavity cancer. Clones were sequenced by immunoSEQ multiplex PCR, and TCRdb holds only the in-frame ones, with some missing. The profile shows about 14,000 clones, 66% of them singletons. The sample was PBMCs, taken before nivolumab (anti-PD-1) treatment. The receptors were gathered from a person aged 35-80 years with oral cavity squamous cell carcinoma.

This chain uses TRBV9 with TRBJ1-2, with D maybe TRBD1 (6 bases). The CDR3 consists of 17 residues. With 4 bases removed from V and 0 bases from J, the gap between germline ends came to 19 bases. CDR1 and CDR2 (germline): SGDLS, YYNGEE. CDR3 amino acids: CASSSPRGALPNYGYTF. CDR3 DNA: TGTGCCAGCAGCTCCCCGCGGGGGGCGCTTCCTAACTATGGCTACACCTTC.

The chain is built from TRBV7-9 and TRBJ1-1, with D perhaps matching TRBD1 (6 bases). This CDR3 has 12 residues. The V gene lost 8 bases and the J gene lost 5 bases, with 12 bases spanning the gap. Germline V gene lookup returns CDR1 SEHNR and CDR2 FQNEAQ (reference sequence). This CDR3 reads CASEEGGTEAFF. The CDR3 nucleotides read TGTGCCAGCGAGGAAGGGGGGACTGAAGCTTTCTTT.

V and J are TRBV7-6 and TRBJ2-2; maybe TRBD2 (5 bases). This CDR3 comprises 15 residues. Looked up from germline, CDR1 is SGHVS and CDR2 is FNYEAQ. The V gene lost 4 bases and the J gene lost 9 bases, with 18 bases spanning the gap. The CDR3 nucleotides are TGTGCCAGCAGCTCAGAGGCGGCTAGCAGCAGGGAGCTGTTTTTT. Its translation is CASSSEAASSRELFF.

The J gene is TRBJ1-2, the V gene TRBV6-1, with D tentatively TRBD1 (5 bases). Trimming stripped 0 bases from V and 4 bases from J, with 12 bases between. This CDR3 contains 15 residues. CDR1 is MNHNS, CDR2 SASEGT, per germline. CDR3 coding DNA: TGTGCCAGCAGTGAAGCGCTTGGGGGGATCTATGGCTACACCTTC. Protein sequence: CASSEALGGIYGYTF.

The chain is built from TRBV7-2 and TRBJ2-5, with 8 nucleotides matching TRBD2. CDR1 and CDR2 (germline): SGHTA, FQGNSA. After removal of 5 bases from V and 1 base from J, the junction contained 3 bases not matched to a gene. CDR3 size: 14 residues. DNA of the CDR3: TGTGCCAGCAGCGTCGGGGGGGTCCAAGAGACCCAGTACTTC. Residues: CASSVGGVQETQYF. The whole variable domain, filled in from reference TRBV7-2 and TRBJ2-5, reads GAGVSQSPSNKVTEKGKDVELRCDPISGHTALYWYRQSLGQGLEFLIYFQGNSAPDKSGLPSDRFSAERTGGSVSTLTIQRTQQEDSAVYLCASSVGGVQETQYFGPGTRLLVL.

This chain joins TRBV18 and TRBJ1-5; no clear D gene. The ends were cut back, 3 bases at V and 2 bases at J, with 2 bases in the middle. The CDR3 runs to 12 residues. From germline, CDR1 is KGHSH and CDR2 LQKENI. DNA for the CDR3: TGTGCCAGCTCACCTGGCAATCAGCCCCAGCATTTT. Its translation is CASSPGNQPQHF.

The V and J genes are TRBV27 and TRBJ2-7; D gene unclear. Deletions cut 2 bases from V and 0 bases from J, with 5 bases between. Germline V CDR1 and CDR2: MNHEY, SMNVEV (reference sequence). The CDR3 contains 13 residues. The CDR3: CASSLVSSYEQYF. The CDR3 DNA follows: TGTGCCAGCAGTTTAGTGAGCTCCTACGAGCAGTACTTC.

The rearrangement joins TRBV10-3 to TRBJ1-2, with a possible D match to TRBD1 (6 bases). The CDR3 covers 14 residues. CDR1 and CDR2 (germline): ENHRY, SYGVKD. V gave up 4 bases and J gave up 5 bases, with 14 bases separating them. CDR3 DNA: TGTGCCATCAGTGGAGGAGGGCAGGGGTATGGCTACACCTTC. Encoded protein: CAISGGGQGYGYTF.

This clone was recorded a few times. The rearrangement links TRBV5-5 to TRBJ2-3; 13 positions agree with TRBD2. The J segment lost 5 bases and the V segment lost 5 bases, leaving 8 bases of the junction unmatched. Per the germline V gene, CDR1 is SGHKS and CDR2 is YYEKEE (reference sequence). CDR3 length equals 16 residues. CDR3 sequence (DNA): TGTGCCAGCAGGACTACTAGCGGGGGGGCCTTAGATACGCAGTATTTT. This codes for CASRTTSGGALDTQYF.

The chain employs TRBV6-5 and TRBJ1-1; no reliable D call. This CDR3 is 13 amino acids long. Germline V gene data show CDR1 as MNHEY and CDR2 as SVGAGI. Trimming cost V 5 bases and J 7 bases, with 14 bases left between them. The CDR3 spells CASSEDGGYEAFF. DNA for the CDR3: TGTGCCAGCAGTGAAGATGGCGGTTATGAAGCTTTCTTT.

This chain joins TRBV20-1 and TRBJ2-2; D unresolved. CDR1 is DFQATT, CDR2 SNEGSKA, per germline (reference sequence). Trimming stripped 3 bases from V and 6 bases from J, with 5 bases between. This CDR3 contains 11 residues. CDR3 protein: CSASSPGELFF. In nucleotides, the CDR3 is TGCAGTGCTAGTAGCCCCGGGGAGCTGTTTTTT.